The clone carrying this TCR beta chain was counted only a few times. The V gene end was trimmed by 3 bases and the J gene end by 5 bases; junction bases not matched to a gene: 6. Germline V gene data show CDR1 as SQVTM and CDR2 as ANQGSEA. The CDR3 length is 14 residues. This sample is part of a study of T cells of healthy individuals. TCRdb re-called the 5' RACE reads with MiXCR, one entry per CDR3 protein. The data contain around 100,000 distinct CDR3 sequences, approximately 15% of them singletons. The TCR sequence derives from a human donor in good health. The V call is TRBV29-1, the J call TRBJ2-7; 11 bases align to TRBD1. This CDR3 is CSVEGGQGANEQYF. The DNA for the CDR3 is TGCAGCGTTGAGGGCGGACAGGGGGCCAACGAGCAGTACTTC.